This T cell receptor (beta chain) was obtained from a study of blood T cells in healthy people across ages. General study points: Leaving the PBMCs unsorted stopped any conclusive comparison of naive versus antigen-experienced cells. Measured against age, TCR beta diversity per million T cells decreased in a roughly linear manner.

Alongside a J-beta primer mix, a sample-barcoded 5' primer served in a second PCR lasting roughly 6 to 12 cycles. In TCRdb, the 5' RACE reads were re-called with MiXCR into one record per CDR3 protein. The sample has about 1.4 million distinct CDR3 sequences, 45% to 70% seen once; the top ten hold roughly 6.3%. Concerning this clonotype itself: Its cognate antigen is unknown.

Trimming at V came to 2 bases and at J to 9 bases, leaving 5 bases not matched to a gene. CDR1 and CDR2 from the germline V gene are MRHNA and SNTAGT. This CDR3 comprises 14 residues. The clonotype comes from a man younger than 35 in good health. The chain carries TRBV6-4 and TRBJ2-1; 9 bases match TRBD2. The specimen was blood. Written as DNA, the CDR3 is TGTGCCAGCAGTGACCGGGGACTAGCAAGTGAGCAGTTCTTC. Translation gives CASSDRGLASEQFF.